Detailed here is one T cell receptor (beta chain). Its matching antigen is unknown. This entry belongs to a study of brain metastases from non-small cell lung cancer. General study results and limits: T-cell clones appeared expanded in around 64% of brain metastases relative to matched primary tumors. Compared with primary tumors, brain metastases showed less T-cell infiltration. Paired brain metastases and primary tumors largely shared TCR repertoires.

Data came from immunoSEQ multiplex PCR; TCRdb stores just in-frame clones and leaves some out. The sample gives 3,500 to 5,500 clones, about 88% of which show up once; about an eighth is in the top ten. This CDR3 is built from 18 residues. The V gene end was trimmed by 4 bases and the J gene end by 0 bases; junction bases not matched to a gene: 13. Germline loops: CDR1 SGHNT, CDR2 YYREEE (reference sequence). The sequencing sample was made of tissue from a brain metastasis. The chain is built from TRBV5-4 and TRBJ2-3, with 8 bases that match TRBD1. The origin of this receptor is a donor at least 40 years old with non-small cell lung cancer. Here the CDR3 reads CASSVAAGTGLSTDTQYF. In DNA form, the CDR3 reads TGTGCCAGCAGCGTAGCGGCCGGGACAGGCCTGAGCACAGATACGCAGTATTTT.